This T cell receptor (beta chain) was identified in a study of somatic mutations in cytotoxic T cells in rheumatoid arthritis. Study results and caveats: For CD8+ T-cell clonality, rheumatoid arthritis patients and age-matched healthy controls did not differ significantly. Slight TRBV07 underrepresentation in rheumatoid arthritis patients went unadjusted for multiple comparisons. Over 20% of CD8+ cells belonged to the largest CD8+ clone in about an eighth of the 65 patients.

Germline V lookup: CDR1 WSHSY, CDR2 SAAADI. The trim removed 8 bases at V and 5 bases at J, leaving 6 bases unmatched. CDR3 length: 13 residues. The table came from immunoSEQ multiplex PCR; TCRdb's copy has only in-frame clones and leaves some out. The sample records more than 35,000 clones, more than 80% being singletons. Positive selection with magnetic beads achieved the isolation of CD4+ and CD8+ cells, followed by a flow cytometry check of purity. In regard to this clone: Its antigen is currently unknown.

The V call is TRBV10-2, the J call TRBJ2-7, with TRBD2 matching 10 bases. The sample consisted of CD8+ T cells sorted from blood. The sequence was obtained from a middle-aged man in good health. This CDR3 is CASSSGRANEQYF. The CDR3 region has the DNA TGCGCCAGCTCAAGCGGGAGGGCCAACGAGCAGTACTTC.